This is a list of T cell receptor beta chains from one sample in a study of blood T cell repertoires in COVID-19. Measured with immunoSEQ multiplex PCR; TCRdb has only the in-frame clones, and not every one. In the table there are 60,000 to 75,000 clones, about nine tenths of which are singletons. Sequencing was carried out using peripheral blood. The receptors stem from a man aged 25 to 40 with acute or convalescent COVID-19. Both conserved end residues are part of each CDR3. D genes are given only for firm matches. Where a row states a size, it is once, few, many or the class of an expanded clone; other rows omit it.

TRBV5-8	NA	NA	TRBJ2-5	TGTGCCAGCAGCCCGGGACTGGAGACCCAGTACTTC	CASSPGLETQYF
TRBV10-3	NA	NA	TRBJ1-2	TGTGCCATCAGTGAACAGGGAAACTATGGCTACACCTTC	CAISEQGNYGYTF
TRBV10-3	NA	NA	TRBJ1-5	TGTGCCATCAGTGAGTTTGGTGGGCAGGGTGATCAGCCCCAGCATTTT	CAISEFGGQGDQPQHF
TRBV27	TRBD1	NA	TRBJ1-5	TGTGCCAGCAGCCCCGCCAGACAGGGTGGATATAGCAATCAGCCCCAGCATTTT	CASSPARQGGYSNQPQHF
TRBV6-1	NA	NA	TRBJ1-1	TGTGCCAGCAGTGCGGACAGACAAAACATGAACACTGAAGCTTTCTTT	CASSADRQNMNTEAFF
TRBV7-8	NA	NA	TRBJ2-3	TGTGCCAGCAGCTTAGCGTACGGGGTGTATTTT	CASSLAYGVYF
TRBV5-1	TRBD1	NA	TRBJ1-1	TGCGCCAGCAGCTCCGACAGGGGGCAAACCACTGAAGCTTTCTTT	CASSSDRGQTTEAFF
TRBV14	NA	NA	TRBJ1-2	TGTGCCAGCAGCCAGGGGTGGGGCCTTAGCGGCTACACCTTC	CASSQGWGLSGYTF
TRBV7-2	NA	NA	TRBJ2-3	TGTGCCAGCAGTATGACCGGGGTCGACACAGATACGCAGTATTTT	CASSMTGVDTDTQYF
TRBV6-4	NA	NA	TRBJ1-2	TGTGCCAGCAGTCCGACAGGCCTCTATGGCTACACCTTC	CASSPTGLYGYTF
TRBV6-6	NA	once	TRBJ1-5	TGTGCCAGCAGTGTACAGAGTAATCAGCCCCAGCATTTT	CASSVQSNQPQHF
TRBV12-5	NA	NA	TRBJ2-5	TGTGCTAGTGGTTTGAACACCGAAGAGACCCAGTACTTC	CASGLNTEETQYF
TRBV5-1	TRBD1	once	TRBJ2-3	TGCGCCAGCAGCTTAGGACAGGGGGCGTGGACAGATACGCAGTATTTT	CASSLGQGAWTDTQYF
TRBV2	TRBD1	NA	TRBJ1-6	TGTGCCAGCAGAGCCGGGACAGGGGCCAAAGGGGGTAATTCACCCCTCCACTTT	CASRAGTGAKGGNSPLHF
TRBV4-3	NA	NA	TRBJ1-4	TGCGCCAGCAGCCAAGTCGGGGAAAAACTGTTTTTT	CASSQVGEKLFF
TRBV9	TRBD2	NA	TRBJ2-1	TGTGCCAGCAGCGTAGCGGGAGGTTGGGATGAGCAGTTCTTC	CASSVAGGWDEQFF
TRBV4-3	NA	NA	TRBJ2-2	TGCGCCAGCAGCCAATTGACGGGCGGGGAGCTGTTTTTT	CASSQLTGGELFF
TRBV5-8	TRBD1	NA	TRBJ1-2	TGTGCCAGCAGCCGCCTATCTGGGACAGGGCGAGGCTACACCTTC	CASSRLSGTGRGYTF
TRBV5-1	NA	once	TRBJ2-2	TGCGCCAGCAGGTTGACTGAGAACACCGGGGAGCTGTTTTTT	CASRLTENTGELFF
TRBV11-2	NA	NA	TRBJ1-1	TGTGCCAGCAGTTTCAGAAGGGCCAGGGGTGGTGAAGCTTTCTTT	CASSFRRARGGEAFF
TRBV5-4	NA	NA	TRBJ2-3	TGTGCCAGCAGCTCCTTAGACAGGGATACGCAGTATTTT	CASSSLDRDTQYF
TRBV19	TRBD1	once	TRBJ1-5	TGTGCCAGTAGTACGACAGGGACGTTTGTCCGCAATCAGCCCCAGCATTTT	CASSTTGTFVRNQPQHF
TRBV18	TRBD1	NA	TRBJ1-2	TGTGCCAGCTCACGGGACAGGGGGAACTATGGCTACACCTTC	CASSRDRGNYGYTF
TRBV2	TRBD2	NA	TRBJ2-1	TGTGCCAGCATCAGAAATAGCGGGGGGACTTACAATGAGCAGTTCTTC	CASIRNSGGTYNEQFF
TRBV5-1	TRBD1	NA	TRBJ1-1	TGCGCCAGCAGCGGAGGGGGACAGGAGAACACTGAAGCTTTCTTT	CASSGGGQENTEAFF
TRBV5-6	NA	NA	TRBJ1-4	TGTGCCAGCAGCCTATACAGGGACCCTTCTACTAATGAAAAACTGTTTTTT	CASSLYRDPSTNEKLFF
TRBV6-2/TRBV6-3	NA	NA	TRBJ2-5	TGTGCCAGCAGTTATTTCCGAGAGACCCAGTACTTC	CASSYFRETQYF
TRBV3-1/TRBV3-2	NA	NA	TRBJ1-5	TGTGCCAGCAGCCAAGCCGGAGATCAGCCCCAGCATTTT	CASSQAGDQPQHF
TRBV7-8	NA	NA	TRBJ1-5	TGTGCCAGCAGCTTAGATTCGACGGGGGAGGGCAATCAGCCCCAGCATTTT	CASSLDSTGEGNQPQHF
TRBV5-1	TRBD2	NA	TRBJ2-1	TGCGCCAGCAGCTTGGGAGGGACTAGCGGGTCTCATGAGCAGTTCTTC	CASSLGGTSGSHEQFF
TRBV30	NA	once	TRBJ1-5	TGTGCCTGGAGTCCTGGAGCTAATCAGCCCCAGCATTTT	CAWSPGANQPQHF
TRBV7-8	NA	NA	TRBJ2-2	TGTGCCAGCAGCCACAGGTACACCGGGGAGCTGTTTTTT	CASSHRYTGELFF